What follows are 11 T cell receptor beta chains derived from one specimen sequenced in a study of blood T cell repertoires in COVID-19. The assay was immunoSEQ multiplex PCR, and TCRdb's table has in-frame clones only and misses some. In the table there are about 370,000 clones, around 89% of which are singletons. Sequences were obtained from PBMCs or T cells enriched from blood (not recorded which). The receptors come from a man between 18 and 29 years old who had recovered from COVID-19.

DNA of the CDR3: TGTGCCAGCAGTTTGACAGGGAGATACTATGGCTACACCTTC. It specifies CASSLTGRYYGYTF. The chain combines TRBV27 with TRBJ1-2, with 7 bases that match TRBD1. The CDR3 is made up of 14 amino acids. Germline V gene lookup returns CDR1 MNHEY and CDR2 SMNVEV (reference sequence). Trimming cost V 3 bases and J 3 bases; bases outside gene matches: 4.

The V call is TRBV7-2, the J call TRBJ2-5; D is unclear. Trimming pared 3 bases from V and 7 bases from J, leaving 12 bases between. The CDR3 loop spans 13 amino acids. CDR1 and CDR2 (germline): SGHTA, FQGNSA. The CDR3 region has the DNA TGTGCCAGCAGCTTGAGTCCTCCTGGGACCCAGTACTTC. This gives the protein CASSLSPPGTQYF.

This clone was detected only once. V and J are TRBV19 and TRBJ1-1; the D gene is possibly TRBD1 (5 bases). The CDR3 contains 11 residues. Deletions cut 6 bases from V and 7 bases from J, with 9 bases between. Germline CDR1 and CDR2: LNHDA and SQIVND (reference sequence). The CDR3 sequence is CASRGGVEAFF. The CDR3 DNA reads as TGTGCCAGTAGGGGGGGGGTTGAAGCTTTCTTT.

CDR3: CASSDRASLSYEQYF. The CDR3 DNA is TGTGCCAGCAGTGATCGAGCGTCTCTCTCCTACGAGCAGTACTTC. This chain links TRBV6-1 with TRBJ2-7; D not certain. Germline CDR1 reads MNHNS; CDR2 reads SASEGT. Trimming removed 3 bases from V and 0 bases from J, with 12 bases in between. The CDR3 runs to 15 residues.

This clone was picked up a small number of times. This chain uses TRBV15 with TRBJ2-7; possible D gene TRBD1, 5 bases. Trimming left V 5 bases short and J 3 bases short, with 8 bases between. CDR3 length equals 12 residues. Per germline, CDR1 LNHNV and CDR2 YYDKDF (reference sequence). CDR3 nucleotide sequence: TGTGCCACCAGCCCTCAGGGCTACGAGCAGTACTTC. The encoded protein is CATSPQGYEQYF.

The rearrangement links TRBV28 to TRBJ2-1, with 7 bases aligning to TRBD2. Germline loops: CDR1 MDHEN, CDR2 SYDVKM. This CDR3 region has 12 residues. The V segment lost 6 bases and the J segment 8 bases; nucleotides outside the gene matches: 4. DNA for the CDR3: TGTGCCAGCAGGCTTCTAGCGGATGAGCAGTTCTTC. Translating it yields CASRLLADEQFF.

V is TRBV5-1 and J is TRBJ1-4; perhaps TRBD1 as D (6 bases). CDR3 length: 15 amino acids. Per germline, CDR1 SGHRS and CDR2 YFSETQ. Trimming cost V 8 bases and J 2 bases, with 16 bases left between them. The CDR3 spells CASKLQGQTNEKLFF. The CDR3 DNA sequence: TGCGCCAGTAAGCTACAGGGTCAGACTAATGAAAAACTGTTTTTT.

This chain joins TRBV7-9 and TRBJ2-7; weak D call: TRBD2 (5 bases). V was cut by 5 bases and J by 4 bases, with 9 bases left in between. CDR1 and CDR2 (germline): SEHNR, FQNEAQ (reference sequence). The CDR3 length is 12 residues. The CDR3 spells CASSQRVYEQYF. DNA of the CDR3: TGTGCCAGCAGCCAGAGGGTTTACGAGCAGTACTTC.

The table lists this clone with a count of one. The rearrangement joins TRBV28 to TRBJ2-3; D is uncertain. Germline lookup yields CDR1 MDHEN and CDR2 SYDVKM. V lost 2 bases to trimming and J lost 3 bases, with 9 bases between them. The CDR3 is 14 amino acids. The CDR3 DNA reads as TGTGCCAGCAGTTTACCAGGAAGAACAGATACGCAGTATTTT. Its translation is CASSLPGRTDTQYF. Combining the CDR3 with reference TRBV28 and TRBJ2-3 gives the whole variable domain DVKVTQSSRYLVKRTGEKVFLECVQDMDHENMFWYRQDPGLGLRLIYFSYDVKMKEKGDIPEGYSVSREKKERFSLILESASTNQTSMYLCASSLPGRTDTQYFGPGTRLTVL.

The gene calls are TRBV19 and TRBJ1-5; TRBD1 agrees at 7 bases. V dropped 6 bases and J dropped 4; count of bases not matched to a gene: 9. The germline gives CDR1 LNHDA, CDR2 SQIVND (reference sequence). The CDR3 totals 15 residues. The CDR3 here is CASRRAGTENQPQHF. The CDR3 DNA reads TGTGCCAGTAGGAGGGCCGGGACAGAAAATCAGCCCCAGCATTTT.

This chain connects TRBV19 to TRBJ2-1; D is perhaps TRBD1 (6 bases). The CDR3 is 15 residues long. Germline lookup yields CDR1 LNHDA and CDR2 SQIVND (reference sequence). The V end was cut by 6 bases, the J end by 0 bases, with 12 bases between. The chain's CDR3 is CASRLDRSSYNEQFF. The CDR3 nucleotides are TGTGCCAGTAGACTCGACAGGAGCTCCTACAATGAGCAGTTCTTC.